This T cell receptor (beta chain) is drawn from a study of T cells in Graves' hyperthyroidism and ophthalmopathy. In its sample, this clonotype was seen a few times. V lost 2 bases to trimming and J lost 6 bases; unmatched junction nucleotides: 2. This CDR3 spans 13 amino acids. Germline V gene data show CDR1 as MNHEY and CDR2 as SMNVEV (reference sequence). TCR beta CDR3 regions were amplified from RNA transcripts. Carried out on the TCR CDR3, a first-round RT-PCR used the HTBI primer set. TCRdb called the multiplex PCR reads again in MiXCR, with one record for every CDR3 protein. The sample consists of around 340,000 distinct CDR3 sequences, 15% to 20% of them appearing once.

This TCR derives from a woman in her forties or fifties with Graves' hyperthyroidism. The rearrangement uses TRBV27 and TRBJ2-3; TRBD2 matches 7 bases. Material: blood. CDR3 sequence: CASSLGGDDTQYF. CDR3 coding DNA: TGTGCCAGCAGTTTAGGGGGGGACGATACGCAGTATTTT.